A selection of T cell receptor beta chains follows, all from one sample in a study of shared clonotypes between healthy human individuals. Some clones are missing from TCRdb's copy, which holds only in-frame ones; the method was immunoSEQ multiplex PCR. The repertoire includes some 2,500,000 clones, about nine tenths of them detected once, and more than 0.35% sits in the top ten. Sequencing was performed on naive CD4+ T cells from PBMCs. These receptors all stem from a man younger than 35 in good health. Some clones in this sample may be carry-over from other donors' samples. The CDR3 runs from the conserved cysteine through the conserved F or W. Each record gives: V gene, J gene, CDR3 length, CDR3 protein.

v_gene: TRBV14
j_gene: TRBJ2-1
len: 17
CDR3aa: CASSQGRAAGFYNEQFF

v_gene: TRBV27
j_gene: TRBJ1-6
len: 15
CDR3aa: CASSLNGGDNSPLHF

v_gene: TRBV2
j_gene: TRBJ2-1
len: 16
CDR3aa: CASSEARAGGRPEQFF

v_gene: TRBV28
j_gene: TRBJ2-1
len: 14
CDR3aa: CASWNGQGPNEQFF

v_gene: TRBV28
j_gene: TRBJ1-3
len: 19
CDR3aa: CASSAGGAPRKRSGNTIYF

v_gene: TRBV7-2
j_gene: TRBJ2-2
len: 15
CDR3aa: CASSLARVNTGELFF

v_gene: TRBV5-1
j_gene: TRBJ1-2
len: 13
CDR3aa: CASSLDRSYGYTF

v_gene: TRBV18
j_gene: TRBJ1-4
len: 15
CDR3aa: CASSPEGGANEKLFF

v_gene: TRBV29-1
j_gene: TRBJ2-4
len: 14
CDR3aa: CSVVVRAKENIQYF

v_gene: TRBV5-1
j_gene: TRBJ2-5
len: 14
CDR3aa: CASSEPGQKETQYF

v_gene: TRBV5-1
j_gene: TRBJ2-1
len: 18
CDR3aa: CASSFPQGIGGGYNEQFF

v_gene: TRBV10-2
j_gene: TRBJ2-5
len: 17
CDR3aa: CASSDPGGREGEETQYF

v_gene: TRBV14
j_gene: TRBJ2-1
len: 15
CDR3aa: CASSHTGGRYNEQFF

v_gene: TRBV12-2
j_gene: TRBJ2-2
len: 12
CDR3aa: CASRLASGELFF

v_gene: TRBV5-4
j_gene: TRBJ2-2
len: 16
CDR3aa: CASRLEGRSDTGELFF

v_gene: TRBV5-1
j_gene: TRBJ1-4
len: 13
CDR3aa: CASSRDRDEKLFF

v_gene: TRBV14
j_gene: TRBJ1-1
len: 14
CDR3aa: CASSQEPSRDLAFF

v_gene: TRBV7-2
j_gene: TRBJ1-3
len: 15
CDR3aa: CASSAPTGDQHTIYF

v_gene: TRBV27
j_gene: TRBJ1-1
len: 11
CDR3aa: CASSVGTEAFF

v_gene: TRBV28
j_gene: TRBJ2-7
len: 15
CDR3aa: CASSFGPGGSYEQYF

v_gene: TRBV5-1
j_gene: TRBJ2-7
len: 14
CDR3aa: CASSFWTGAYEQYF

v_gene: TRBV30
j_gene: TRBJ1-1
len: 18
CDR3aa: CAWSVRWTGPSPFTEAFF

v_gene: TRBV5-1
j_gene: TRBJ2-5
len: 14
CDR3aa: CASSLGQIQETQYF

v_gene: TRBV30
j_gene: TRBJ2-3
len: 12
CDR3aa: CAWSVNADTQYF

v_gene: TRBV5-1
j_gene: TRBJ1-3
len: 15
CDR3aa: CASSLQATSGNTIYF

v_gene: TRBV27
j_gene: TRBJ2-5
len: 14
CDR3aa: CASRKPGQTETQYF

v_gene: TRBV18
j_gene: TRBJ1-1
len: 16
CDR3aa: CASSVDRGGMNTEAFF